The 30 T cell receptor beta chains below all came from one sample that was sequenced in a study of T cells in narcolepsy (dated by TCRdb to 2016 to 2019). Libraries came from the immunoSEQ multiplex PCR assay. Entries here come from immuneACCESS through TCRdb and include only in-frame sequences with V and J called. Some clones fail to appear in such tables; in the studies checked, an unresolved V gene covers under half of the shortfall, and the cause of the remainder is unknown. Present in this sample are some 13,000 clones, 85% to 90% of which were seen just once. Of the sample, 1.7% falls within the top ten clones. The sequencing input was CD45RA- memory CD4+ T cells from PBMCs. The sample's cell subset or site label, decoded: memory T cells sorted ex vivo from peripheral blood. These receptors were obtained from a human donor with narcolepsy.

The chain is built from TRBV19 and TRBJ2-7, with TRBD1 matching 9 bases. CDR3 length: 15 residues. Germline V gene lookup returns CDR1 LNHDA and CDR2 SQIVND (reference sequence). The trim removed 3 bases at V and 6 bases at J, leaving 9 bases unmatched. This chain's CDR3 is CASSILGQGLVEQYF. The CDR3 DNA reads as TGTGCCAGTAGTATTTTGGGACAGGGACTGGTCGAGCAGTACTTC.

The V and J genes are TRBV10-3 and TRBJ2-7; TRBD1 matches 7 bases. Trimming removed 2 bases from V and 5 bases from J; junction bases left unmatched: 12. This CDR3 region has 16 residues. The germline V gene has CDR1 ENHRY and CDR2 SYGVKD. Written as DNA, the CDR3 is TGTGCCATCAGTGAGGGGTTTACAACAGGGGACCACGAGCAGTACTTC. Its translation is CAISEGFTTGDHEQYF.

This chain uses TRBV5-1 with TRBJ1-4, with 8 bases fitting TRBD1. From germline, CDR1 is SGHRS and CDR2 YFSETQ. This CDR3 is built from 13 residues. V dropped 6 bases and J dropped 10; count of bases not matched to a gene: 8. CDR3 coding DNA: TGCGCCAGCAACCAAGGACAGGGCGGAAAACTGTTTTTT. Translation: CASNQGQGGKLFF.

This clone was counted once. The chain carries TRBV18 and TRBJ2-7; tentatively, D is TRBD1 (5 bases). Germline CDR1 reads KGHSH; CDR2 reads LQKENI. Trimming pared 6 bases from V and 3 bases from J, leaving 12 bases between. This CDR3 is built from 13 residues. CDR3 loop: CASSPSGIYEQYF. CDR3 DNA sequence: TGTGCCAGCTCTCCATCAGGGATCTACGAGCAGTACTTC.

V usage is TRBV29-1 and J usage is TRBJ2-7; possible D gene TRBD1, 5 bases. The CDR3 extends over 13 amino acids. The V and J ends lost 2 bases and 4 bases respectively, with 12 bases between them. CDR1 is SQVTM and CDR2 is ANQGSEA in the germline V gene. The CDR3 sequence: CSVEQGGGYEQYF. As DNA, the CDR3 is TGCAGCGTTGAACAGGGTGGTGGTTACGAGCAGTACTTC.

The V and J genes are TRBV11-2 and TRBJ1-3; possibly TRBD1 for D (6 bases). This CDR3 spans 16 amino acids. The V gene's germline CDR1 is SGHAT and CDR2 FQNNGV. V was shortened by 5 bases and J by 4 bases, with 18 bases between the two germline ends. The CDR3, as DNA: TGTGCCAGCAGCCGAAACAGGGTCGAGGGAGGAAACACCATATATTTT. Translation: CASSRNRVEGGNTIYF.

V usage is TRBV9 and J usage is TRBJ2-5, with D perhaps matching TRBD2 (7 bases). Germline loops: CDR1 SGDLS, CDR2 YYNGEE. The CDR3 contains 15 residues. Trimming cost V 2 bases and J 1 base, with 12 bases left between them. The CDR3 spells CASSVRGGGQETQYF. Here the CDR3 DNA reads TGTGCCAGCAGCGTTAGGGGAGGGGGCCAAGAGACCCAGTACTTC.

This clone was seen once. The chain couples TRBV2 to TRBJ1-2, with unresolved D. V was pared by 7 bases and J by 0 bases, with 3 bases between. This CDR3 is 11 amino acids long. Germline CDR1 is SNHLY and CDR2 is FYNNEI. The CDR3 DNA follows: TGTGCCAGCACCGCTAACTATGGCTACACCTTC. The encoded protein is CASTANYGYTF.

V usage is TRBV6-6 and J usage is TRBJ2-1; a possible D gene is TRBD1 (5 bases). V lost 8 bases and J lost 9, with 17 bases in between. CDR1 is MNHNY and CDR2 is SVGAGI in the germline V gene (reference sequence). There are 13 residues in the CDR3. CDR3 sequence reads: CASALGQGSEQFF. The DNA for the CDR3 is TGTGCCAGCGCCTTGGGGCAGGGAAGTGAGCAGTTCTTC.

This chain links TRBV28 with TRBJ1-3; D not resolved. CDR3 length: 15 amino acids. Germline V gives CDR1 MDHEN, CDR2 SYDVKM. V was pared by 7 bases and J by 0 bases, with 13 bases between. Here the CDR3 reads CASTLGQSSGNTIYF. The CDR3 region has the DNA TGTGCCAGCACCTTGGGCCAGAGCTCTGGAAACACCATATATTTT.

The chain combines TRBV9 with TRBJ2-5, with 7 positions matching TRBD1. Per germline, CDR1 SGDLS and CDR2 YYNGEE. Losses at the gene ends were 3 bases for V and 4 bases for J; bases not matched to a gene: 15. The CDR3 spans 17 residues. This CDR3 reads CASSAQPFPGQRETQYF. The DNA of the CDR3 is TGTGCCAGCAGCGCCCAACCCTTCCCGGGACAGAGAGAGACCCAGTACTTC.

The rearrangement links TRBV9 to TRBJ2-3; 10 bases map to TRBD2. The CDR3 consists of 16 residues. V gave up 0 bases and J gave up 2 bases; unmatched junction bases: 3. Germline V gene lookup returns CDR1 SGDLS and CDR2 YYNGEE. The CDR3 protein is CASSVVSGRATDTQYF. The CDR3 DNA follows: TGTGCCAGCAGCGTAGTAAGCGGGAGGGCCACAGATACGCAGTATTTT.

The J gene is TRBJ2-5, the V gene TRBV7-8; D possibly corresponds to TRBD2 (6 bases). The germline V gene encodes CDR1 SGHVS and CDR2 FQNEAQ. The V end was cut by 3 bases, the J end by 5 bases, with 28 bases between. The CDR3 is 19 amino acids. The CDR3 region is CASSFHVEGDWEDRETQYF. Here the CDR3 DNA reads TGTGCCAGCAGCTTCCACGTTGAGGGTGATTGGGAGGATCGGGAGACCCAGTACTTC. Supplemented by reference TRBV7-8 and TRBJ2-5, the full variable domain reads GAGVSQSPRYKVAKRGQDVALRCDPISGHVSLFWYQQALGQGPEFLTYFQNEAQLDKSGLPSDRFFAERPEGSVSTLKIQRTQQEDSAVYLCASSFHVEGDWEDRETQYFGPGTRLLVL.

This sequence joins TRBV9 and TRBJ1-1; D gene uncertain. The V gene lost 3 bases and the J gene lost 5 bases, with 11 bases spanning the gap. Looked up from germline, CDR1 is SGDLS and CDR2 is YYNGEE. This CDR3 has 13 residues. CDR3 in DNA: TGTGCCAGCAGCGAAGGATCGGGGACTGAAGCTTTCTTT. As protein: CASSEGSGTEAFF. The whole variable domain, filled in from reference TRBV9 and TRBJ1-1, reads DSGVTQTPKHLITATGQRVTLRCSPRSGDLSVYWYQQSLDQGLQFLIQYYNGEERAKGNILERFSAQQFPDLHSELNLSSLELGDSALYFCASSEGSGTEAFFGQGTRLTVV.

In this sample, this clone turned up a few times. The CDR3 DNA reads TGTGCCAGCAGTTACGTGGGACGGGGGGTTAATGAGCAGTTCTTC. Its protein is CASSYVGRGVNEQFF. The chain joins TRBV6-5 to TRBJ2-1; 7 bases are shared with TRBD2. CDR1 is MNHEY, CDR2 SVGAGI, per germline. The length of the CDR3 is 15 residues. J gave up 7 bases and V 2 bases, and 8 bases lay outside the gene matches.

This clone was picked up a small number of times. The chain carries TRBV19 and TRBJ1-1; TRBD1 matches 7 bases. V dropped 3 bases and J dropped 10; count of bases not matched to a gene: 8. CDR1 LNHDA and CDR2 SQIVND come from the germline V gene (reference sequence). The CDR3 length is 13 residues. CDR3 residues: CASSINRGESAFF. CDR3 nucleotide sequence: TGTGCCAGTAGTATCAACAGGGGTGAGTCAGCTTTCTTT. The full variable domain, completed using reference TRBV19 and TRBJ1-1, is DGGITQSPKYLFRKEGQNVTLSCEQNLNHDAMYWYRQDPGQGLRLIYYSQIVNDFQKGDIAEGYSVSREKKESFPLTVTSAQKNPTAFYLCASSINRGESAFFGQGTRLTVV.

The rearrangement links TRBV28 to TRBJ2-7; 7 bases align to TRBD2. The V and J ends lost 6 bases and 0 bases, in that order; junction bases with no gene match: 14. This CDR3 has 17 amino acids. Germline-derived CDR1 and CDR2 are MDHEN and SYDVKM. The CDR3 DNA reads as TGTGCCAGCAGCCGACTTTCTAGCGGAGCCAGCTCCTACGAGCAGTACTTC. Its protein is CASSRLSSGASSYEQYF.

The chain couples TRBV5-1 to TRBJ2-2, with 10 bases aligning to TRBD2. The CDR3 spans 18 residues. The ends lost 0 bases at V and 6 bases at J; junction bases unmatched: 11. CDR1 and CDR2 from the germline V gene are SGHRS and YFSETQ. DNA for the CDR3: TGCGCCAGCAGCTTGGGACTAGCGGGTAATCTCGGGGCCGGGGAGCTGTTTTTT. Its translation: CASSLGLAGNLGAGELFF.

This clone was seen just once. The chain couples TRBV28 to TRBJ2-3; 12 bases agree with TRBD2. V was pared by 3 bases and J by 4 bases, with 5 bases of the junction left unmatched. Germline CDR1 is MDHEN and CDR2 is SYDVKM. This CDR3 contains 16 residues. In DNA, the CDR3 is TGTGCCAGCAGTTTTTGGACTAGCGGGATCTCAGATACGCAGTATTTT. As protein: CASSFWTSGISDTQYF.

V and J are TRBV2 and TRBJ2-5; 7 positions agree with TRBD1. This CDR3 comprises 15 residues. Germline V lookup: CDR1 SNHLY, CDR2 FYNNEI. Trimming took 4 bases from V and 5 from J; bases not matched to a gene: 10. The CDR3 loop is CASSGRGLAGETQYF. The CDR3 DNA sequence: TGTGCCAGCAGTGGAAGGGGGCTAGCTGGGGAGACCCAGTACTTC.

The V gene is TRBV5-1, the J gene TRBJ2-7; tentatively, D is TRBD2 (5 bases). This CDR3 spans 14 amino acids. Per germline, CDR1 SGHRS and CDR2 YFSETQ. Trimming took off 4 bases at V and 3 bases at J, with 14 bases between the two ends. In DNA, the CDR3 is TGCGCCAGCAGCCGTGGGGAGAATCGCTACGAGCAGTACTTC. This gives the protein CASSRGENRYEQYF.

The V and J genes are TRBV7-2 and TRBJ1-4, with D hard to call. The CDR3 consists of 13 residues. V lost 1 base, J lost 11 bases, and 11 bases lay in between. Germline CDR1 reads SGHTA; CDR2 reads FQGNSA. The CDR3 here is CASSLVLGPKLFF. The DNA for the CDR3 is TGTGCCAGCAGCTTAGTTTTGGGCCCCAAACTGTTTTTT.

This clone showed up just a few times. J is TRBJ1-1 and V is TRBV10-3; possibly TRBD1 for D (5 bases). CDR3 length equals 14 residues. The V end lost 7 bases, the J end lost 6 bases, and 18 bases lay between the germline ends. The germline CDR1 and CDR2 sequences are ENHRY and SYGVKD. The CDR3 region has the DNA TGTGCCATCATCCAGAACCTCGGACACCCTGAAGCTTTCTTT. Protein product: CAIIQNLGHPEAFF.

The rearrangement links TRBV5-1 to TRBJ2-7, with D perhaps matching TRBD2 (5 bases). Trimming cost V 2 bases and J 6 bases, with 15 bases left between them. The CDR3 loop spans 14 amino acids. The germline V gene encodes CDR1 SGHRS and CDR2 YFSETQ. In DNA form, the CDR3 reads TGCGCCAGCAGCTTAGAGCGGATTGCCGGCGAGCAGTACTTC. Translation gives CASSLERIAGEQYF.

This clone was picked up one time. The gene calls are TRBV9 and TRBJ2-5, with a weak D call TRBD2 (5 bases). The CDR3 loop spans 17 amino acids. Trimming pared 0 bases from V and 1 base from J, leaving 16 bases between. Germline V gives CDR1 SGDLS, CDR2 YYNGEE. The CDR3 nucleotides are TGTGCCAGCAGCGTAGGGGTCACTAGTGAGGTCCAAGAGACCCAGTACTTC. Amino acid sequence: CASSVGVTSEVQETQYF.

This clone was seen only once. The chain has TRBV7-6 and TRBJ2-7; D gene ambiguous. The CDR3 consists of 12 residues. With 5 bases removed from V and 0 bases from J, the gap between germline ends came to 5 bases. Germline V CDR1 and CDR2: SGHVS, FNYEAQ. CDR3 DNA: TGTGCCAGCAGCCCCCTCTCCTACGAGCAGTACTTC. This translates into CASSPLSYEQYF.

V is TRBV7-6 and J is TRBJ2-4, with 8 bases identical to TRBD2. The CDR3 loop spans 18 amino acids. The germline CDR1 and CDR2 sequences are SGHVS and FNYEAQ. V dropped 2 bases and J dropped 0; count of bases not matched to a gene: 9. CDR3 in DNA: TGTGCCAGCAGCTTAATAACTAGCGGATACTTAGCCAAAAACATTCAGTACTTC. Protein: CASSLITSGYLAKNIQYF.

The chain uses TRBV9 and TRBJ2-1, with TRBD1 matching 11 bases. In germline, CDR1 is SGDLS, CDR2 YYNGEE. This CDR3 has 15 amino acids. J gave up 4 bases and V 3 bases, and 3 bases lay outside the gene matches. The CDR3 region has the DNA TGTGCCAGCAGCGGGGGACAGGGGGTATACAATGAGCAGTTCTTC. Translation gives CASSGGQGVYNEQFF.

This clone was counted only a few times. V usage is TRBV7-5 and J usage is TRBJ1-5. TRBV7-5 represents a pseudogene. This CDR3 comprises 10 residues. In DNA form, the CDR3 reads TGTGCCAGCCTCAATCAGCCCCAGCATTTT. Translating gives CASLNQPQHF.

The chain couples TRBV5-6 to TRBJ1-1; no clear D. The V end lost 1 base, the J end lost 12 bases, and 16 bases lay between the germline ends. CDR1 is SGHDT and CDR2 is YYEEEE in the germline V gene. The CDR3 sequence is 13 residues long. The CDR3 region has the DNA TGTGCCAGCAGCTTGCCCGCGTCCCCTCGCACTTTCTTT. It yields the protein CASSLPASPRTFF.